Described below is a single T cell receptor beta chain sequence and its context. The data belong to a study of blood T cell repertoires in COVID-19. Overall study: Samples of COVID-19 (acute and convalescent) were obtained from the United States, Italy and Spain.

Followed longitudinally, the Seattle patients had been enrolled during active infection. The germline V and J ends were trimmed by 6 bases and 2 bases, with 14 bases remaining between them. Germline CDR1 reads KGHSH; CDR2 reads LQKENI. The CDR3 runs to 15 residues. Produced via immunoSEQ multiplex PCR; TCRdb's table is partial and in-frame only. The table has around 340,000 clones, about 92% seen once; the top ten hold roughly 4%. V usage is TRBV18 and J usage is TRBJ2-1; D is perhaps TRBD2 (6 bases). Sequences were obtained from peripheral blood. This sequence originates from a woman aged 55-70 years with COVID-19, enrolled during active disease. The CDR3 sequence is CASSPLAAAYNEQFF. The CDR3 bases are TGTGCCAGCTCCCCGTTAGCGGCGGCCTACAATGAGCAGTTCTTC. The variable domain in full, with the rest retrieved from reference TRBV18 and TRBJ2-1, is NAGVMQNPRHLVRRRGQEARLRCSPMKGHSHVYWYRQLPEEGLKFMVYLQKENIIDESGMPKERFSAEFPKEGPSILRIQQVVRGDSAAYFCASSPLAAAYNEQFFGPGTRLTVL.